Sequencing of this T cell receptor (beta chain) was carried out in a study of a mutant IDH1 vaccine in newly diagnosed glioma (dated by TCRdb to the early 2020s). About the study as a whole: Of the 25 to 40 patients who were treated, about 62% were male and approximately 40% were female, and the mean age was around 40 years. For exploratory analyses, longitudinal TCRB deep sequencing was carried out in more than 20 treated patients wherever samples were available. Peripheral blood was drawn at six visits: V03 (baseline), V05, V07, V10, V12 and V13. Prior to enrollment, standard therapy consisting of radiotherapy alone, temozolomide alone, or radiochemotherapy with temozolomide had been administered to patients, with the combination being received by most patients.

V is pared back by 2 bases and J by 7 bases, with 11 bases lying between the germline termini. The germline V gene gives CDR1 as MGHDK and CDR2 as SYGVNS. The CDR3, from cysteine to phenylalanine, totals 14 residues. This entry keeps only the CDR3 DNA: 42 bases, framed from base 1. Of note for this clone: Its antigen target is currently unknown. No per-base quality is available; no much larger clone lies one base away.

Libraries came from the immunoSEQ multiplex PCR assay. Following the manufacturer's protocol, the hsTCRB Kit was used to amplify rearranged TCR beta chain sequences. Sequencing of TCRB libraries was carried out on an Illumina MiSeq. Concerning the study's data processing: The kit vendor's proprietary platform handled demultiplexing, trimming and gene mapping. In TCRdb, the immuneACCESS table is reduced to in-frame sequences with V and J assigned. These tables do not hold every clone; where another copy was compared, an unresolved V gene accounts for under half, and the others remain unexplained. The V and J calls and clone size were taken over from that table, and D and trimming were inferred from the DNA. This sample lists about 66,000 clones; approximately 86% were detected once. The top ten hold under 3.5% of the sample. The label giving this sample's time point can be read as: baseline, week 1 (first vaccination visit). The treatment or condition label for this specimen denotes: pre-vaccination baseline after standard-of-care therapy. Donors had newly diagnosed WHO grade 3 or 4 IDH1-mutant astrocytomas with loss of nuclear ATRX. The samples were drawn from NOA16, a multicentre, single-arm, open-label phase I trial in Germany that tested a mutant IDH1 peptide vaccine in humans for the first time. Blood drawn at visit V03 was used as the baseline sample for immunogenicity testing. Genomic DNA for TCRB sequencing was extracted from EDTA blood using the DNeasy Blood and Tissue Kit.

The paper's findings and limits, for the study overall: Availability determined which PBMC samples were chosen for TCRB deep sequencing. Pseudoprogression appeared unrelated to alterations in the top peripheral T cell clonotypes detected by TCRB sequencing. According to the authors, sample limitations meant that analyses of patient blood samples could not be reproduced. Vaccine-induced immune responses across multiple MHC alleles were detected in roughly 94% of patients.

This chain joins TRBV25-1 to TRBJ1-4; the D gene identity is not certain. The receptor was derived from a young man with glioma. The sequencing used PBMCs, collected from a glioma patient treated with radiotherapy, temozolomide or both. The DNA sequence reads TGTGCCAGCAGTGAAATTGGTTTTGGTGAAAAACTGTTTTTT. Its product reads: CASSEIGFGEKLFF. This CDR3, with the reference TRBV25-1 and TRBJ1-4 proteins standing in past its ends, gives the full variable domain EADIYQTPRYLVIGTGKKITLECSQTMGHDKMYWYQQDPGMELHLIHYSYGVNSTEKGDLSSESTVSRIRTEHFPLTLESARPSHTSQYLCASSEIGFGEKLFFGSGTQLSVL.